This T cell receptor beta chain comes out of a study of blood T cell repertoires in COVID-19. The age range of participants was roughly 18 to 90 years, with residence in about 25 US areas. The J segment lost 7 bases and the V segment lost 0 bases, leaving 1 base of the junction unmatched. The germline V gene has CDR1 GTSNPN and CDR2 SVGIG (reference sequence). The CDR3 has 13 residues. Clones were sequenced by immunoSEQ multiplex PCR, and TCRdb holds only the in-frame ones, with some missing. This sample carries fewer than 250,000 clones, roughly 88% of them seen once, and the ten largest clones take about 14%.

This TCR came from a woman aged 45-60 years with acute COVID-19. Sequenced: PBMCs or T cells enriched from blood (not recorded which). The J gene is TRBJ1-3, the V gene TRBV30; 9 positions match TRBD1. CDR3 DNA: TGTGCCTGGAGTGTACAGGGGGCGAACACCATATATTTT. It codes for CAWSVQGANTIYF.